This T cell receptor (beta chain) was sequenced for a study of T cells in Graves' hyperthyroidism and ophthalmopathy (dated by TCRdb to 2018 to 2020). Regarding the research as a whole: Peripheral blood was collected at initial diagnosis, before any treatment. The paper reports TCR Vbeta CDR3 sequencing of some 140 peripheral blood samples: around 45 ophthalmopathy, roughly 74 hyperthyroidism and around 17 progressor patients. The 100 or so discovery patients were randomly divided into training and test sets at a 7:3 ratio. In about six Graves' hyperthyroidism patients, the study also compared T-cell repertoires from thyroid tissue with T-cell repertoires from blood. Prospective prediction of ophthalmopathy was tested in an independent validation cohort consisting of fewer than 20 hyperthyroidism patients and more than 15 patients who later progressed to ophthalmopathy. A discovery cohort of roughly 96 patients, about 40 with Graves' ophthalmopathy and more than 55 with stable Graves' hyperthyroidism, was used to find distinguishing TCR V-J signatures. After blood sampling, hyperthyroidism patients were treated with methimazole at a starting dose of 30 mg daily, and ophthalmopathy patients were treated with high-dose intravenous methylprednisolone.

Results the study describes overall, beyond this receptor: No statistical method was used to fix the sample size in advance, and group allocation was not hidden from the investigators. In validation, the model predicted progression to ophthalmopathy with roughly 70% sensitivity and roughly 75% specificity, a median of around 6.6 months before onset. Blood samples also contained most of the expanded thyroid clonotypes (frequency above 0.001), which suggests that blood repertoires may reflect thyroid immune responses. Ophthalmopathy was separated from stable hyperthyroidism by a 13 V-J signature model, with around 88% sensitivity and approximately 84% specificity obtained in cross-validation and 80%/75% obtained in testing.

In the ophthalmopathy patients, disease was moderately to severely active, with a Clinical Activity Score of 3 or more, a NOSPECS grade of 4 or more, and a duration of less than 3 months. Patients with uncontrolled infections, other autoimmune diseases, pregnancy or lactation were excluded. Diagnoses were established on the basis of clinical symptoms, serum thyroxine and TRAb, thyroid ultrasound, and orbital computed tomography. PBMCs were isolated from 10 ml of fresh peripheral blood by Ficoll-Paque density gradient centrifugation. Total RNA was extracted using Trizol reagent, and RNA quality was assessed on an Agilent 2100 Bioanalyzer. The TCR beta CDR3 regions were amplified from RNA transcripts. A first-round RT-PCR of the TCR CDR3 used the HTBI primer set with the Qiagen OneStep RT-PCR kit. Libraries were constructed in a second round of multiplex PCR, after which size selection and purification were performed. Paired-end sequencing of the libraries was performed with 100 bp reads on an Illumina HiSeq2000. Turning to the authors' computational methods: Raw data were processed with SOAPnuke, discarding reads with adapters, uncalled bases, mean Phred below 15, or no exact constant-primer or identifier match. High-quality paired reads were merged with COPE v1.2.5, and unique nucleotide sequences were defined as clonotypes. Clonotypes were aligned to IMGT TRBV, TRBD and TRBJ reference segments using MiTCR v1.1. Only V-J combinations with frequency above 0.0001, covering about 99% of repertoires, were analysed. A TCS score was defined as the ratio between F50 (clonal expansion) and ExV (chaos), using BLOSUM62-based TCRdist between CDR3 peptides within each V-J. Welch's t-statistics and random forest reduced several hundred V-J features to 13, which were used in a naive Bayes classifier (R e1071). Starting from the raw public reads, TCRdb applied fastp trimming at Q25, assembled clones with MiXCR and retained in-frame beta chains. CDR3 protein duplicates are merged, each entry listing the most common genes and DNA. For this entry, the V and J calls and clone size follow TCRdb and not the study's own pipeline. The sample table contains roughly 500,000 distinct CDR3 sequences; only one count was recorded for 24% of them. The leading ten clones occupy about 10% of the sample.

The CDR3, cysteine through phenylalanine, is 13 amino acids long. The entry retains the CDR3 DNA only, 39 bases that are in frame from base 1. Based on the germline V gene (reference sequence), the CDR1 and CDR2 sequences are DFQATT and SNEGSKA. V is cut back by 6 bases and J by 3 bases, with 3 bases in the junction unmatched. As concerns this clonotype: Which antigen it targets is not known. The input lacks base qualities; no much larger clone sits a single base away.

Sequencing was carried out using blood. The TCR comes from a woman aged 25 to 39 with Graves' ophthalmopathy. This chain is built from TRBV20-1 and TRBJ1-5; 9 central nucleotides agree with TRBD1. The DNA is TGCAGTGCGGGACAGGGTGCCAATCAGCCCCAGCATTTT. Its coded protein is CSAGQGANQPQHF.